Below, one T cell receptor (beta chain) is given with its context. Antigen unknown. TCRdb itself ran the reads through MiXCR, one entry per CDR3 protein. Among approximately 910,000 distinct CDR3 sequences listed, roughly 31% were seen once. These data belong to a study of T cell repertoires in cytomegalovirus infection. As for the study in general: It was the public TCR beta signatures that indicated both CMV infection and matching HLA type.

Germline-derived CDR1 and CDR2 are LGHNA and YSLEER. This CDR3 comprises 17 residues. Trimming shortened V by 1 base and J by 2 bases, and 15 bases separated the two germline ends. The receptor was derived from a human donor in good health (CMV status not recorded). Some clones in this sample may be carry-over from other donors' samples. The gene calls are TRBV4-3 and TRBJ2-1; a weak D match, TRBD2 (6 bases). Sequencing was performed on cultured CD8+ T cells from PBMCs, taken from culture after CMV antigen stimulation. The CDR3: CASSQGEGLSPYNEQFF. For the CDR3, the DNA is TGCGCCAGCAGCCAAGGTGAGGGACTCTCTCCCTACAATGAGCAGTTCTTC.